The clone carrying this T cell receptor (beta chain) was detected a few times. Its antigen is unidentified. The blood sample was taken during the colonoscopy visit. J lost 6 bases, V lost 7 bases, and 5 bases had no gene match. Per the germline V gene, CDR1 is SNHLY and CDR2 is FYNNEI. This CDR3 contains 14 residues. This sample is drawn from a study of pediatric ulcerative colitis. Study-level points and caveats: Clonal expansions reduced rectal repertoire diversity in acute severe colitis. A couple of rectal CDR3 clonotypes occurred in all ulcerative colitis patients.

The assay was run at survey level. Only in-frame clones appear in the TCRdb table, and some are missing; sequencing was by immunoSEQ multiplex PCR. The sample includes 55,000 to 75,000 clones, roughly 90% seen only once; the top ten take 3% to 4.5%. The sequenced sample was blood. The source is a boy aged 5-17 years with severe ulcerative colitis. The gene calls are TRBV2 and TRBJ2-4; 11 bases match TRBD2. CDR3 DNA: TGTGCCAGCAATGGAGGACTAGCGGGAAACATTCAGTACTTC. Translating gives CASNGGLAGNIQYF.